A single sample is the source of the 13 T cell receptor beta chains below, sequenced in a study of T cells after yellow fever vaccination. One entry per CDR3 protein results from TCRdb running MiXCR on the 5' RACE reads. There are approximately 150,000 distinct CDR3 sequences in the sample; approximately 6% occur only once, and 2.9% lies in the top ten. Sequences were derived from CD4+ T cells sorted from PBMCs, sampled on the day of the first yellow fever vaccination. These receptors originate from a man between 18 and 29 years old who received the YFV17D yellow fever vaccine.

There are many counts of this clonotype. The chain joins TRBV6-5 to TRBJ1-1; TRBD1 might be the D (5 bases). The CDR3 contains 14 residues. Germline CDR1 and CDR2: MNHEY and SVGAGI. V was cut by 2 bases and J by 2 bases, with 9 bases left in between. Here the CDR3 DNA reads TGTGCCAGCAGTTACCCCGGGACCAACACTGAAGCTTTCTTT. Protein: CASSYPGTNTEAFF.

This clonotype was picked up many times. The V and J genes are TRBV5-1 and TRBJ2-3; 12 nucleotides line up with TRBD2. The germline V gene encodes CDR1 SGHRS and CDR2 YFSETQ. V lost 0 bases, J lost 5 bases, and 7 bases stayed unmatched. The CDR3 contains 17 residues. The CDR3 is CASSLALAGGLRDTQYF. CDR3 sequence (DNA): TGCGCCAGCAGCTTGGCCCTAGCGGGGGGGCTCAGAGATACGCAGTATTTT.

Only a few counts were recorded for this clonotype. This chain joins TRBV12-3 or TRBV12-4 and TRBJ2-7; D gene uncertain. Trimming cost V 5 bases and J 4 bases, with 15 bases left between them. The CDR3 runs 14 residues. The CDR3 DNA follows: TGTGCCAGCAGTAAGGGTGGTCTTCGATACGAGCAGTACGTC. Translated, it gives CASSKGGLRYEQYV.

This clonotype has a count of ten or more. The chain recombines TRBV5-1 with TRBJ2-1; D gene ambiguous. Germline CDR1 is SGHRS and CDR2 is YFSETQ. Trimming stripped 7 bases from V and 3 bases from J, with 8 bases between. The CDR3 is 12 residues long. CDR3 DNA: TGCGCCAGCTCGACTGACTACAATGAGCAGTTCTTC. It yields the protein CASSTDYNEQFF.

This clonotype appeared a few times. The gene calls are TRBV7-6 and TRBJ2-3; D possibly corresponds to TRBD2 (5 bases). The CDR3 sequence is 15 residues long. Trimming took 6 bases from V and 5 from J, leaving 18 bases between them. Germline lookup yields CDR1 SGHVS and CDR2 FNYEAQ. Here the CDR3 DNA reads TGTGCCAGCAGTCCCACTAGGGCCTCAGGAGATACGCAGTATTTT. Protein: CASSPTRASGDTQYF.

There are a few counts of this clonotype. The CDR3 loop reads CASSPRQGVNEKLFF. CDR3 DNA sequence: TGTGCCAGCAGCCCCCGACAGGGGGTTAATGAAAAACTGTTTTTT. The chain uses TRBV7-9 and TRBJ1-4, with 9 bases aligning to TRBD1. The CDR3 consists of 15 residues. With V trimmed by 5 bases and J by 4 bases, 5 bases remained unmatched. Looked up from germline, CDR1 is SEHNR and CDR2 is FQNEAQ (reference sequence). Full variable domain (remainder filled in from reference TRBV7-9 and TRBJ1-4): DTGVSQNPRHKITKRGQNVTFRCDPISEHNRLYWYRQTLGQGPEFLTYFQNEAQLEKSRLLSDRFSAERPKGSFSTLEIQRTEQGDSAMYLCASSPRQGVNEKLFFGSGTQLSVL.

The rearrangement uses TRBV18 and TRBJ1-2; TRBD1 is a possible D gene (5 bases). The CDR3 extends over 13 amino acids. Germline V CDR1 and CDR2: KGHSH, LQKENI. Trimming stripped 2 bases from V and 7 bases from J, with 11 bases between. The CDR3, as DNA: TGTGCCAGCTCACCAGACAGAAAGGTTGGCTACACCTTC. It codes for CASSPDRKVGYTF.

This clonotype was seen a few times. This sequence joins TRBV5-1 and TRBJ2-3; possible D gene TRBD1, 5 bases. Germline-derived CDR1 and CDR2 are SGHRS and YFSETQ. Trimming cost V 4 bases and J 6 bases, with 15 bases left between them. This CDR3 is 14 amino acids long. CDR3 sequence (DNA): TGCGCCAGCAGCCACCAAAGGGGTCGGGATACGCAGTATTTT. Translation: CASSHQRGRDTQYF. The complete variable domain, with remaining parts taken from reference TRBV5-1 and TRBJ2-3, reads KAGVTQTPRYLIKTRGQQVTLSCSPISGHRSVSWYQQTPGQGLQFLFEYFSETQRNKGNFPGRFSGRQFSNSRSEMNVSTLELGDSALYLCASSHQRGRDTQYFGPGTRLTVL.

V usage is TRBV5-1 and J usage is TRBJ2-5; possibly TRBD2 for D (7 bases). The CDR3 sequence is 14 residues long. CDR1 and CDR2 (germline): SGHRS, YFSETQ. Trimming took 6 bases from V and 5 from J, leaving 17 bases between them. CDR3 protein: CASNPSRGLETQYF. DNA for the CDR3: TGCGCCAGCAATCCCTCGCGGGGGCTGGAGACCCAGTACTTC.

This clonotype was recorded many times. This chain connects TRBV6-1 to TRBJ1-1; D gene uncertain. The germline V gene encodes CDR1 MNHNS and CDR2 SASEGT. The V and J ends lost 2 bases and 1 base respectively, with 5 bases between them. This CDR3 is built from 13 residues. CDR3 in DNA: TGTGCCAGCAGTGAATCCGGGAACACTGAAGCTTTCTTT. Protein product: CASSESGNTEAFF.

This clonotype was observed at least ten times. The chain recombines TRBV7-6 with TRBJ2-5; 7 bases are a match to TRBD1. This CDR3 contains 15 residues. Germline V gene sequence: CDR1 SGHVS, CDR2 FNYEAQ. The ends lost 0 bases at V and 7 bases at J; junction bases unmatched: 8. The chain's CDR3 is CASSLARGGAGTQYF. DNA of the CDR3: TGTGCCAGCAGCTTAGCGAGAGGGGGCGCGGGGACCCAGTACTTC.

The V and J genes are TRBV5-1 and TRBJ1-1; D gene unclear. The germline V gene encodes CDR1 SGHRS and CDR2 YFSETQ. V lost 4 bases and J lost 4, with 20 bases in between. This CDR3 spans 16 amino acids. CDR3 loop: CASSPYGWEGFTEAFF. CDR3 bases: TGCGCCAGCAGCCCGTATGGATGGGAGGGATTCACTGAAGCTTTCTTT.

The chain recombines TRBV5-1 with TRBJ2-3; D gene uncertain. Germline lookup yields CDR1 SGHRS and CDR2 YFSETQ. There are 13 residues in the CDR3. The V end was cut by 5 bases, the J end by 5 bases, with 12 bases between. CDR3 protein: CASSTISGDTQYF. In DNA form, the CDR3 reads TGCGCCAGCAGTACGATCTCCGGAGATACGCAGTATTTT.